These 2 T cell receptor beta chains were all obtained from the same sample, sequenced in a study of cytomegalovirus exposure and HLA in healthy donors. It was with 60 Vbeta and 13 Jbeta primers that the PCR ran. Data came from immunoSEQ multiplex PCR; TCRdb stores just in-frame clones and leaves some out. This table has around 150,000 clones, over 80% appearing once. Sequencing used PBMCs. Source of these receptors: a human donor in good health.

The chain has TRBV9 and TRBJ2-2; the D gene is possibly TRBD2 (7 bases). The germline V and J ends were trimmed by 0 bases and 2 bases, with 11 bases remaining between them. This CDR3 is 16 amino acids long. The V gene's germline CDR1 is SGDLS and CDR2 YYNGEE. The CDR3 sequence: CASSVAGGLNTGELFF. The CDR3 nucleotides read TGTGCCAGCAGCGTAGCCGGGGGGCTTAACACCGGGGAGCTGTTTTTT.

In this sample, this clone turned up once. The rearrangement uses TRBV12-5 and TRBJ1-2; 9 bases agree with TRBD1. In germline, CDR1 is LGHNT, CDR2 FRNRAP. V shed 5 bases, J shed 5 bases, and the junction held 6 bases outside the gene matches. This CDR3 is 14 amino acids long. The CDR3 sequence is CASGPGTGRYGYTF. CDR3 sequence (DNA): TGTGCTAGTGGTCCCGGGACAGGGAGATATGGCTACACCTTC.